The sample holds one count of the clone carrying this TCR beta chain. The antigen is unknown. Only in-frame clones appear in the TCRdb table, and some are missing; sequencing was by immunoSEQ multiplex PCR. The sample records about 250,000 clones, 60% to 75% being singletons. The data were taken from a study of cytotoxic CD8 clonotypes in ibrutinib-treated CLL. Study overall: Following treatment for a median around 13 months, range 6 to 36, response samples were then taken. Study findings and constraints: Baseline levels were approached again at progression, after clonality had risen at ibrutinib response. Patients showed higher baseline clonality than age-matched healthy donors, and it tracked circulating CD8+ T-cell counts.

Trimming took off 8 bases at V and 2 bases at J, with 9 bases between the two ends. The CDR3 has 12 residues. Germline values: CDR1 MNHEY, CDR2 SVGAGI. The TCR sequence derives from a human donor with chronic lymphocytic leukemia. The starting material was PBMCs, obtained after 24 months of ibrutinib treatment. This rearrangement joins TRBV6-5 to TRBJ1-2; D remains ambiguous. The CDR3: CASGWKNYGYTF. The DNA of the CDR3 is TGTGCCAGCGGTTGGAAAAACTATGGCTACACCTTC.